The rows below give T cell receptor beta chains drawn from one sample of a study of T cell repertoires in cytomegalovirus infection. TCRdb used MiXCR to reprocess the reads, holding one entry per CDR3 protein. The sample holds 300,000 to 400,000 distinct CDR3 sequences, about 25% seen once. These receptors have no identified antigens. Sequencing used cultured PBMCs, obtained from culture after CMV antigen stimulation. Every receptor here comes from a human donor in good health (CMV status not recorded). Some clones in this sample may be carry-over from other donors' samples. CDR3s include the opening cysteine and the closing phenylalanine or tryptophan. The D gene is left open where the match is weak. A row's size may be missing; if present it is once, few, many or a size class.

TGTGCCAGCAGCCCTCTAGCGGCCCCTTACAATGAGCAGTTCTTC	CASSPLAAPYNEQFF	TRBJ2-1	few	TRBD2	15	TRBV7-2
TGCGCCAGCAGCCAAGGTCCGGCAGAGGAATGGGAGACCCAGTACTTC	CASSQGPAEEWETQYF	TRBJ2-5	-	-	16	TRBV4-1
TGTGCCACCAGCACTAGGACTAGCGGGAGTACGGACGAGCAGTACTTC	CATSTRTSGSTDEQYF	TRBJ2-7	-	TRBD2	16	TRBV15
TGCAGCGTTGGTGGGCAAGTGGGGGCTGGCTACAATGAGCAGTTCTTC	CSVGGQVGAGYNEQFF	TRBJ2-1	-	-	16	TRBV29-1
TGTGCCAGCAGCTTAGGTTCGGGAGGGCCTTACGAGCAGTACTTC	CASSLGSGGPYEQYF	TRBJ2-7	many	TRBD2	15	TRBV7-2
TGTGCCAGCAGCCAGGGCCGACAGGGCGACGAGCAGTACTTC	CASSQGRQGDEQYF	TRBJ2-7	-	TRBD1	14	TRBV3-1
TGTGCCAGCAGCCCATCCGGGACAGAGAGAGGCTACACCTTC	CASSPSGTERGYTF	TRBJ1-2	few	TRBD1	14	TRBV7-2
TGTGCCAGCAGTGAATGGAAGGAGGGAGTGGCTGAAGCTTTCTTT	CASSEWKEGVAEAFF	TRBJ1-1	-	-	15	TRBV25-1
TGTGCCAGCACCCGAAATTGCTACAGGGCCCTCCCAACTAATGAAAAACTGTTTTTT	CASTRNCYRALPTNEKLFF	TRBJ1-4	many	-	19	TRBV7-2
TGTGCCAGCAGTTTAGGAGTAGGGAATGGCTACACCTTC	CASSLGVGNGYTF	TRBJ1-2	-	-	13	TRBV12-3/TRBV12-4
TGTGCCAGTAGTAGATTGGCACTCGGGTACAATGAGCAGTCCTTC	CASSRLALGYNEQSF	TRBJ2-1	-	-	15	TRBV19
TGTGCCAGCAACAAAGGAGGGGAGTCTTCTGAGCAGTTCTTC	CASNKGGESSEQFF	TRBJ2-1	few	-	14	TRBV7-9
TGTGCCAGCAGTGCCGGGACGCGCGAGACCCAGTACTTC	CASSAGTRETQYF	TRBJ2-5	few	-	13	TRBV6-6
TGTGCCAGCAGCGCACTAGCGGGAGAGAATGAGCAGTTCTTC	CASSALAGENEQFF	TRBJ2-1	many	TRBD2	14	TRBV11-2
TGCGCCAGCAGCTTGTCGGGCAGGAAATACGAGCAGTACTTC	CASSLSGRKYEQYF	TRBJ2-7	-	-	14	TRBV5-1
TGTGCCATCAGGGGACAGGGGGCTGACAATGAGCAGTTCTTC	CAIRGQGADNEQFF	TRBJ2-1	few	TRBD1	14	TRBV10-3
TGTGCCAGCAGCTTATACCTCAGGGGCAATCAGCCCCAGCATTTT	CASSLYLRGNQPQHF	TRBJ1-5	few	-	15	TRBV7-8
TGTGCCAGCGGCTCCAGCTCCTACGAGCAGTACTTC	CASGSSSYEQYF	TRBJ2-7	few	-	12	TRBV28
TGTGCCAGCAGTCCGACAGGGCAATGGGGCTACACCTTC	CASSPTGQWGYTF	TRBJ1-2	-	TRBD1	13	TRBV25-1
TGTGCCAGCAGCAAGCTAGCGGGAGTATACAATGAGCAGTTCTTC	CASSKLAGVYNEQFF	TRBJ2-1	-	TRBD2	15	TRBV5-4
TGTGCCAGCAGCCAGAGGGTTCTAGCGGGACACAATGAGCAGTTCTTC	CASSQRVLAGHNEQFF	TRBJ2-1	few	TRBD2	16	TRBV14
TGTGCCAGCACCTTACTAGCGGGACGCACAGATACGCAGTATTTT	CASTLLAGRTDTQYF	TRBJ2-3	few	TRBD2	15	TRBV28
TGTGCCAGCAGCTTAGCGTACTTTGAAGCTTTCTTT	CASSLAYFEAFF	TRBJ1-1	many	-	12	TRBV7-2
TGCAGCGTGGGGGATCCAAGAGAGCCCCAGCATTTT	CSVGDPREPQHF	TRBJ1-5	-	-	12	TRBV29-1
TGTGCCAGCAGCTTAAACATTGTTAATTCACCCCTCCACTTT	CASSLNIVNSPLHF	TRBJ1-6	many	-	14	TRBV7-2
TGTGCCAGCAGCGGGAGACTAGCCATCTACAATGAGCAGTTCTTC	CASSGRLAIYNEQFF	TRBJ2-1	-	TRBD2	15	TRBV7-9
TGTGCCAGCAGTGAAGGTCCGCGGGGGAACACTGAAGCTTTCTTT	CASSEGPRGNTEAFF	TRBJ1-1	few	-	15	TRBV25-1
TGTGCCAGCACCCCCGGGCGGAGCACAGATACGCAGTATTTT	CASTPGRSTDTQYF	TRBJ2-3	many	-	14	TRBV7-2
TGTGCCAGCAGCTTAGAGGGGTACAGATTAAACACTGAAGCTTTCTTT	CASSLEGYRLNTEAFF	TRBJ1-1	-	-	16	TRBV7-3
TGTGCCAGCATGTTTGGGCAGTTGAACACTGAAGCTTTCTTT	CASMFGQLNTEAFF	TRBJ1-1	-	-	14	TRBV6-2/TRBV6-3
TGTGCCAGCAGCTTCCGACAGATAGATACGCAGTATTTT	CASSFRQIDTQYF	TRBJ2-3	many	-	13	TRBV7-2
TGTGCCAGCAGGGGACAGCTCAATGAAAAACTGTTTTTT	CASRGQLNEKLFF	TRBJ1-4	few	TRBD1	13	TRBV7-9
TGCGCCAGCACTCGAAACAATGAGCAGTTCTTC	CASTRNNEQFF	TRBJ2-1	-	-	11	TRBV10-2
TGCGCCAGCAGCCAAGACCCACAGAGTTCGGGGAGATTGAATGAGCAGTTCTTC	CASSQDPQSSGRLNEQFF	TRBJ2-1	few	-	18	TRBV4-3
TGTGCCAGCAGCTTAGATCAGGGGGCCGGTGGAGAGACCCAGTACTTC	CASSLDQGAGGETQYF	TRBJ2-5	many	TRBD1	16	TRBV7-2
TGTGCCAGCAGTGCCCGGCGGCTCCACTTCAACTCTGGGGCCAACGTCCTGACTTTC	CASSARRLHFNSGANVLTF	TRBJ2-6	-	-	19	TRBV12-3/TRBV12-4
TGTGCCAGCAGGTACCAGGAATCTGGCTACACCTTC	CASRYQESGYTF	TRBJ1-2	few	-	12	TRBV7-9
TGTGCCAGCAGTTACAGGGCAGGCTCTGGAAACACCATATATTTT	CASSYRAGSGNTIYF	TRBJ1-3	few	-	15	TRBV6-8
TGCGCCAGCAGCCAAGTTGCGGGAGGGGCTTTCGAGACCCAGTACTTC	CASSQVAGGAFETQYF	TRBJ2-5	-	TRBD2	16	TRBV4-1
TGTGCCAGCCTCGGACAGCCCTCAGGTCAGCCCCAGCATTTT	CASLGQPSGQPQHF	TRBJ1-5	many	-	14	TRBV6-1
TGTGCCAGCAGCCCTTCCACAGGTCTCACCGGGGAGCTGTTTTTT	CASSPSTGLTGELFF	TRBJ2-2	few	-	15	TRBV7-2
TGTGCCAGCAGTGTTGGGGGGATCACTGAAGCTTTCTTT	CASSVGGITEAFF	TRBJ1-1	-	-	13	TRBV6-1
TGTGCCATCCGTAACAGCCTAACAGGGGGCGACTATGGCTACACCTTC	CAIRNSLTGGDYGYTF	TRBJ1-2	many	TRBD1	16	TRBV10-3
TGTGCCAGCAGGCAATCCGGGACGTGGGATGGCTACACCTTC	CASRQSGTWDGYTF	TRBJ1-2	-	-	14	TRBV6-2/TRBV6-3
TGTGCCAGCAGCCAAGATTCCAGGTGGTACAATGAGCAGTTCTTC	CASSQDSRWYNEQFF	TRBJ2-1	few	-	15	TRBV3-1
TGCGCCAGCAGCCAAGAGTGGGCAGCAAGGGAGCCCCAGCATTTT	CASSQEWAAREPQHF	TRBJ1-5	-	-	15	TRBV4-3
TGTGCTAGTGGTTTGGTACAATCCTACGAGCAGTACTTC	CASGLVQSYEQYF	TRBJ2-7	-	-	13	TRBV12-5
TGTGCCAGCACTACTACGGGACAGGGGTGGACCGGGGAGCTGTTTTTT	CASTTTGQGWTGELFF	TRBJ2-2	few	TRBD1	16	TRBV27
TGTGCCAGCAGCTTAGGGGGGGACAGAAGATACAACGCCGGGGAGCTGTTTTTT	CASSLGGDRRYNAGELFF	TRBJ2-2	many	-	18	TRBV7-2
TGTGCCAGCAGCCAACAGTCTAGTGAAAAACTGTTTTTT	CASSQQSSEKLFF	TRBJ1-4	-	-	13	TRBV14
TGTGCCAGCAGCTTAGCGCTGACAGGAAGAGTTAGCAATCAGCCCCAGCATTTT	CASSLALTGRVSNQPQHF	TRBJ1-5	few	-	18	TRBV7-2
TGTGCCAGCAAATGGGGACTCGCATACAATGAGCAGTTCTTC	CASKWGLAYNEQFF	TRBJ2-1	many	-	14	TRBV7-2